The text below deals with one T cell receptor (beta chain). Its matching antigen is unknown. This sample stems from a study of T cells after yellow fever vaccination. Study conclusions and caveats: Compared with primary, the secondary response was weaker and peaked at day 5, not 15.

TCR cDNA was made by 5'RACE template switching, adding a universal primer site and UMIs. Using its own MiXCR run on the 5' RACE reads, TCRdb lists one record per CDR3 protein. The data hold some 600,000 distinct CDR3 sequences, with more than 9% observed a single time. Trimming stripped 3 bases from V and 0 bases from J, with 12 bases between. CDR1 and CDR2 (germline): DFQATT, SNEGSKA (reference sequence). This CDR3 comprises 15 residues. The chain links TRBV20-1 to TRBJ1-3; D call uncertain. Sequencing was performed on PBMCs, taken on the day of the yellow fever booster vaccination. This receptor was identified in a young man who received the YFV17D yellow fever vaccine. The CDR3: CSASWQWGSGNTIYF. CDR3 bases: TGCAGTGCTAGTTGGCAGTGGGGCTCTGGAAACACCATATATTTT.